This T cell receptor (beta chain) stems from a study of T cells in Graves' hyperthyroidism and ophthalmopathy. The study's findings and limits: Most thyroid-expanded clonotypes above 0.001 were also found in blood.

Stable disease denoted Graves' hyperthyroidism without ophthalmopathy progression within 18 months. Uncontrolled infection, other autoimmune disease, pregnancy and lactation each barred patients from inclusion. This CDR3 has 13 amino acids. Germline V CDR1 and CDR2: SQVTM, ANQGSEA. Unmatched junction bases numbered 5, after V lost 4 bases and J lost 4 bases. RNA transcripts yielded amplified TCR beta CDR3 regions. The HTBI primer set served for first-round RT-PCR of the TCR CDR3. Each CDR3 protein is one row after TCRdb ran MiXCR on the multiplex PCR reads. The sample comprises 500,000 to 650,000 distinct CDR3 sequences, 12% to 15% of which are singletons, and roughly 13% rests with the top ten. This clonotype was seen more than once but under ten times. The antigen remains undetermined.

The sample was blood. V usage is TRBV29-1 and J usage is TRBJ2-7; 9 positions match TRBD1. The source is a woman between 35 and 50 years old with Graves' hyperthyroidism. The CDR3 DNA is TGCAGCGTTGCGGGACAGGGCGTTTACGAGCAGTACTTC. Translation gives CSVAGQGVYEQYF.